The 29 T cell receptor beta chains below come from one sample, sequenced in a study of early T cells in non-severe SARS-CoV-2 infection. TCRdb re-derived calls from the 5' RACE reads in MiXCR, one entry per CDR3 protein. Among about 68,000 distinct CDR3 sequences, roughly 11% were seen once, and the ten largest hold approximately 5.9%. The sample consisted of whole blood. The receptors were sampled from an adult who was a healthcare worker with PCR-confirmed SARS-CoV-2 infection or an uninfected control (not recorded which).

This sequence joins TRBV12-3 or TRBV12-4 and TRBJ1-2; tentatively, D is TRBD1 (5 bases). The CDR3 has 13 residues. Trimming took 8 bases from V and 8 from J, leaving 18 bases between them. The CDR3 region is CASGADPKGGYTF. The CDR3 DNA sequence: TGTGCCAGCGGTGCGGATCCAAAGGGGGGCTACACCTTC.

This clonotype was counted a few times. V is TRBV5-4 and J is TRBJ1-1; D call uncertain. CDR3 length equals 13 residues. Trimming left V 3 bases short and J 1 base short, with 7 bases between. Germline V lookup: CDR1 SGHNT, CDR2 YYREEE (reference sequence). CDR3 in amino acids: CASSYVSNTEAFF. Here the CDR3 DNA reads TGTGCCAGCAGCTACGTCTCGAACACTGAAGCTTTCTTT.

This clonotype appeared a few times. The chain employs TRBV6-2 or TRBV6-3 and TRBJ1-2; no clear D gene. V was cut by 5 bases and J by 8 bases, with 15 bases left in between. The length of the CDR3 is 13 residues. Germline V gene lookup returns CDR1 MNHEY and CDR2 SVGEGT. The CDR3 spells CASSQGRMRGYTF. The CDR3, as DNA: TGTGCCAGCAGTCAAGGGAGAATGCGGGGCTACACCTTC.

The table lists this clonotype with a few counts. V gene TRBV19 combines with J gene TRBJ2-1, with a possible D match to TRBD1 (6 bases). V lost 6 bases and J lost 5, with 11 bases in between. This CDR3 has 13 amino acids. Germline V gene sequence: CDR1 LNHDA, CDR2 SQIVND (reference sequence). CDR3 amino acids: CASRPPGDNEQFF. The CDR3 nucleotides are TGTGCCAGTAGGCCACCAGGGGACAATGAGCAGTTCTTC.

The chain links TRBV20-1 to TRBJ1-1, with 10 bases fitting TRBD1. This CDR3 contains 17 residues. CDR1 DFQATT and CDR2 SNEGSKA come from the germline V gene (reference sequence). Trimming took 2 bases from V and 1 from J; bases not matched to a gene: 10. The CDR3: CSARLIRTGGENTEAFF. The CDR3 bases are TGCAGTGCTAGACTCATCCGGACAGGGGGGGAGAACACTGAAGCTTTCTTT.

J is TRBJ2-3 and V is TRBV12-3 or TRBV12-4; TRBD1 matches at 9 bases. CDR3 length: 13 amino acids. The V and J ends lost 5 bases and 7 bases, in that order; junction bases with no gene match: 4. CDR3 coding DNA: TGTGCCAGCAGTCCGGGACAGGGACATACGCAGTATTTT. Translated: CASSPGQGHTQYF.

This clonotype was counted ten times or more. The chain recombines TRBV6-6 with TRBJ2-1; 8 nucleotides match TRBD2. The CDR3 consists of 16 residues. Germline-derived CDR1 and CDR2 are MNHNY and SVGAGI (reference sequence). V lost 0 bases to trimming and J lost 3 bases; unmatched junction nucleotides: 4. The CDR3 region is CASSYSGTSIYNEQFF. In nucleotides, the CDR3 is TGTGCCAGCAGTTACTCCGGGACTAGTATCTACAATGAGCAGTTCTTC.

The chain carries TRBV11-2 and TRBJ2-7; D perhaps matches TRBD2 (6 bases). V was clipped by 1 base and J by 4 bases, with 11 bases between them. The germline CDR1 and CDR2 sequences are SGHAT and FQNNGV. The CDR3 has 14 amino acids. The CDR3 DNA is TGTGCCAGCAGCTTAGGAGGGACTCAATACGAGCAGTACTTC. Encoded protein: CASSLGGTQYEQYF.

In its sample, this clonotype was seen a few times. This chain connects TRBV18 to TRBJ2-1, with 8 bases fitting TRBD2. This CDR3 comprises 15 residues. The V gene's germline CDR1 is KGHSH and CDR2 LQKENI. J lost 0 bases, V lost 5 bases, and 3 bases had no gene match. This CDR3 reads CASSTGLGSYNEQFF. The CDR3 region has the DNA TGTGCCAGCTCAACGGGACTAGGCTCCTACAATGAGCAGTTCTTC.

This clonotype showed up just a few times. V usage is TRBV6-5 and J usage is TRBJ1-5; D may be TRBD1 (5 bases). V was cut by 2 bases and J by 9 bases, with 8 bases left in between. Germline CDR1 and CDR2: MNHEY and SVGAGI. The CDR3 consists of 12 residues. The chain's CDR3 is CASSYGGGPQHF. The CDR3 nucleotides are TGTGCCAGCAGTTACGGCGGGGGGCCCCAGCATTTT.

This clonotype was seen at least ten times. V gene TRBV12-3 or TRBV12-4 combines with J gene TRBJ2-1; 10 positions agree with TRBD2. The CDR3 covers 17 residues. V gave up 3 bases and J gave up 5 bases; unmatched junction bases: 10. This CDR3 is CASSLRAAGGVDNEQFF. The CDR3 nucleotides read TGTGCCAGCAGTTTGAGGGCAGCGGGAGGGGTTGACAATGAGCAGTTCTTC.

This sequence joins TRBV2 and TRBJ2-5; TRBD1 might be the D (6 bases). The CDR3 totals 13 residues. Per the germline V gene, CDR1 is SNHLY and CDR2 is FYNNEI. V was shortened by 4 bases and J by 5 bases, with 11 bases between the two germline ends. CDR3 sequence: CASSAGAGETQYF. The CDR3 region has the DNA TGTGCCAGCAGTGCAGGGGCCGGGGAGACCCAGTACTTC.

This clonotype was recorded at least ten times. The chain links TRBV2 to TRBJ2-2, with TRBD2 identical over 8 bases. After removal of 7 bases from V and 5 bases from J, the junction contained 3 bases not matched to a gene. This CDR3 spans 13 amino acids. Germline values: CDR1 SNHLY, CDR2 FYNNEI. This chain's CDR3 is CASIREGTGELFF. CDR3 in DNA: TGTGCCAGCATACGGGAGGGTACCGGGGAGCTGTTTTTT.

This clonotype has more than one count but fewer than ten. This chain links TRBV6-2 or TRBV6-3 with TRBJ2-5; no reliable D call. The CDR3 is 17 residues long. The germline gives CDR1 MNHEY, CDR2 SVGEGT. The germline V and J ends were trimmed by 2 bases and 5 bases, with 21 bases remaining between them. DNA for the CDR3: TGTGCCAGCAGTTACACGATTGGAATAGCCGGAGTGGAGACCCAGTACTTC. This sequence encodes CASSYTIGIAGVETQYF.

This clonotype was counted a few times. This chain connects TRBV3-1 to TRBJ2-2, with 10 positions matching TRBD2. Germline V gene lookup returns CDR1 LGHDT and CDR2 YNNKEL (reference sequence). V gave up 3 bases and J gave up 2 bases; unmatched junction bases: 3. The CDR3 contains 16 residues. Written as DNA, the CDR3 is TGTGCCAGCAGCCACGCTAGCGGGAGAAACACCGGGGAGCTGTTTTTT. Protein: CASSHASGRNTGELFF.

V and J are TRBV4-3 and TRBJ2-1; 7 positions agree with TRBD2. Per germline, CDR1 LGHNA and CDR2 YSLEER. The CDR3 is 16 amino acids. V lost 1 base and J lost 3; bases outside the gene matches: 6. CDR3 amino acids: CASSQGRASGYNEQFF. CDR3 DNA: TGCGCCAGCAGCCAAGGTCGGGCTAGCGGCTACAATGAGCAGTTCTTC.

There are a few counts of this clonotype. This CDR3 reads CASRLRRERDTQYF. The CDR3, as DNA: TGCGCCAGCCGCCTTCGGCGGGAGCGAGATACGCAGTATTTT. The chain couples TRBV5-1 to TRBJ2-3, with 7 bases that match TRBD2. The CDR3 length is 14 residues. Germline lookup yields CDR1 SGHRS and CDR2 YFSETQ. With V trimmed by 7 bases and J by 5 bases, 10 bases remained unmatched.

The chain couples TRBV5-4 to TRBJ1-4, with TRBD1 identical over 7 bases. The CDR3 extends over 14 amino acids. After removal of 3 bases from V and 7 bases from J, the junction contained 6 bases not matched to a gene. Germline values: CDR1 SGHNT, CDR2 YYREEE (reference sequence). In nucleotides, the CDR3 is TGTGCCAGCAGCTCCCCAGGGGGTGGTGAAAAACTGTTTTTT. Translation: CASSSPGGGEKLFF.

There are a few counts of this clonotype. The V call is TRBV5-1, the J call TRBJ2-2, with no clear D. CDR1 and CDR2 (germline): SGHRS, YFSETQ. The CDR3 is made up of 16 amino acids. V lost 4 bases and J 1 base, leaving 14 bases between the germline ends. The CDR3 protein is CASSPNKALNTGELFF. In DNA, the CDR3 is TGCGCCAGCAGCCCGAATAAGGCCCTGAACACCGGGGAGCTGTTTTTT.

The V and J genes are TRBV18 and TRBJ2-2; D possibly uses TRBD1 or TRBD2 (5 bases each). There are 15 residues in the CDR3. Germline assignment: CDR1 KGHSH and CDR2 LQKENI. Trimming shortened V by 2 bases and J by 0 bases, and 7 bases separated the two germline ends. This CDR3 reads CASSPGTANTGELFF. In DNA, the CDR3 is TGTGCCAGCTCACCAGGGACGGCGAACACCGGGGAGCTGTTTTTT. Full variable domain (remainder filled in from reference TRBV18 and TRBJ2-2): NAGVMQNPRHLVRRRGQEARLRCSPMKGHSHVYWYRQLPEEGLKFMVYLQKENIIDESGMPKERFSAEFPKEGPSILRIQQVVRGDSAAYFCASSPGTANTGELFFGEGSRLTVL.

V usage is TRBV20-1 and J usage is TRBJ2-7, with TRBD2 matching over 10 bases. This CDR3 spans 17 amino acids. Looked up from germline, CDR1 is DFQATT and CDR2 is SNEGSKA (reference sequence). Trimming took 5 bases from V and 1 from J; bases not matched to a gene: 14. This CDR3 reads CSAARSRLAGLSYEQYF. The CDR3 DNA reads TGCAGTGCTGCACGGAGTCGACTAGCGGGTTTATCCTACGAGCAGTACTTC.

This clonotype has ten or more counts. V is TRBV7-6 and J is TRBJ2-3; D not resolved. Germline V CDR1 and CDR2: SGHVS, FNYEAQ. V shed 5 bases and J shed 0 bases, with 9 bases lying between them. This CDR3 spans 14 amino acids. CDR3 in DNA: TGTGCCAGCAGCGCCAGCTACAGCACAGATACGCAGTATTTT. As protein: CASSASYSTDTQYF.

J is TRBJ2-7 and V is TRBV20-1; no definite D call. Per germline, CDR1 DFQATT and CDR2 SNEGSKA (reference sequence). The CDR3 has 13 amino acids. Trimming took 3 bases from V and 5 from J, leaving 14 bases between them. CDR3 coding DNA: TGCAGTGCTAGGGGAATGAGGATCCACGAGCAGTACTTC. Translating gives CSARGMRIHEQYF.

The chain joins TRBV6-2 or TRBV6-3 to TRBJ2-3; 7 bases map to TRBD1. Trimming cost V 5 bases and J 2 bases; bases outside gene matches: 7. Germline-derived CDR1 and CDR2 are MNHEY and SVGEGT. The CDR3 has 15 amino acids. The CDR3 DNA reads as TGTGCCAGCAGTCTTGGGACAGCAGCCACAGATACGCAGTATTTT. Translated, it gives CASSLGTAATDTQYF.

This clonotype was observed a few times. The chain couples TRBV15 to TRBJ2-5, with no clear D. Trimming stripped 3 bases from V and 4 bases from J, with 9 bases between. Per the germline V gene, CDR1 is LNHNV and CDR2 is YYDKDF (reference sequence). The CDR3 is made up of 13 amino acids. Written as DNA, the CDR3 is TGTGCCACCAGCAGGTATAGAGGAGAGACCCAGTACTTC. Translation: CATSRYRGETQYF.

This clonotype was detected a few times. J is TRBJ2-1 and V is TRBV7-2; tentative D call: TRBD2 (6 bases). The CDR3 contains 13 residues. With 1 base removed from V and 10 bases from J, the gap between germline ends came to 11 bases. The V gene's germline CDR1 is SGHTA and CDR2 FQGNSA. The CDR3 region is CASSLVLAGEQFF. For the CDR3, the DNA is TGTGCCAGCAGCTTAGTACTAGCCGGGGAGCAGTTCTTC. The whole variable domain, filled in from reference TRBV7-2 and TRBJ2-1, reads GAGVSQSPSNKVTEKGKDVELRCDPISGHTALYWYRQSLGQGLEFLIYFQGNSAPDKSGLPSDRFSAERTGGSVSTLTIQRTQQEDSAVYLCASSLVLAGEQFFGPGTRLTVL.

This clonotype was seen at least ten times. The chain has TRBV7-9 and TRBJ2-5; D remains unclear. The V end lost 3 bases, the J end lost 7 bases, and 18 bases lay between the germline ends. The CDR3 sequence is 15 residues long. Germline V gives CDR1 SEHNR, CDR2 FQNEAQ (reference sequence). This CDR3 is CASSFERTHAATQYF. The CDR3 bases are TGTGCCAGCAGCTTCGAGAGGACCCACGCCGCGACCCAGTACTTC.

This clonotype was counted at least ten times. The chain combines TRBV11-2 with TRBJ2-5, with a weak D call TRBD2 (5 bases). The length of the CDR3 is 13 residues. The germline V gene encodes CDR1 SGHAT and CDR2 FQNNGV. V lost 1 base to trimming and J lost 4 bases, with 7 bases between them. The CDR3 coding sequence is TGTGCCAGCAGCTTAGGGAGGAGAGAGACCCAGTACTTC. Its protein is CASSLGRRETQYF.

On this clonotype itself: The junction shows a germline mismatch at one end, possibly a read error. This CDR3 reads CVSSLENSGANVLTF. CDR3 coding DNA: TGTGTCAGCAGTTTGGAAAACTCTGGGGCCAACGTCCTGACTTTC. V gene TRBV28 combines with J gene TRBJ2-6, with D uncertain. This CDR3 has 15 amino acids. Germline CDR1 MDHEN, CDR2 SYDVKM.